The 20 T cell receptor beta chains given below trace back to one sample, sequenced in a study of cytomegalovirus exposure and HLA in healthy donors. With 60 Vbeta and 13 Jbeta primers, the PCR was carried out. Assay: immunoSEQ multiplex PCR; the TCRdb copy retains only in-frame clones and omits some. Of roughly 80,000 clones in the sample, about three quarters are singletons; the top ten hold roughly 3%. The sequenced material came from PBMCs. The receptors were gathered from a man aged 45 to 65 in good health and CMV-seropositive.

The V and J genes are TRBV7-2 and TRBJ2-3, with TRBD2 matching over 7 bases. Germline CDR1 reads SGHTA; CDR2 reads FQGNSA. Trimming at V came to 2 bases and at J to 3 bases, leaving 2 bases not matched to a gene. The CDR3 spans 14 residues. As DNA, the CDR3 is TGTGCCAGCAGCTTATGGGGGGGTACAGATACGCAGTATTTT. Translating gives CASSLWGGTDTQYF.

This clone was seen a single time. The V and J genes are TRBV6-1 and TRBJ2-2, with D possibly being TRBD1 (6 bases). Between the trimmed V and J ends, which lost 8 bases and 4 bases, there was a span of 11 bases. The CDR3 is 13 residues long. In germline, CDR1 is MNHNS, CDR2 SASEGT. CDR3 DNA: TGTGCCAGCTCCAAAGGGGGCACCGGGGAGCTGTTTTTT. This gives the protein CASSKGGTGELFF.

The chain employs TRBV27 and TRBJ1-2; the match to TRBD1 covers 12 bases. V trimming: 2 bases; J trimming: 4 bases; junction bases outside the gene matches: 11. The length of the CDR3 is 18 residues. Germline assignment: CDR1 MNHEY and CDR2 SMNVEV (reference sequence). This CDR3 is CASSLVGAGTGGSYGYTF. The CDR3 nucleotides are TGTGCCAGCAGTTTAGTCGGCGCTGGGACAGGGGGCAGCTATGGCTACACCTTC.

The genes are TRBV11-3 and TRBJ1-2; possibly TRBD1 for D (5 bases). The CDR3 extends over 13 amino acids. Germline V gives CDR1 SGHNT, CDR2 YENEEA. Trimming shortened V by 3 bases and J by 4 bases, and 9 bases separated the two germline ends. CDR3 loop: CASSLAGRYGYTF. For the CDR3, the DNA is TGTGCCAGCAGCTTGGCAGGGCGCTATGGCTACACCTTC.

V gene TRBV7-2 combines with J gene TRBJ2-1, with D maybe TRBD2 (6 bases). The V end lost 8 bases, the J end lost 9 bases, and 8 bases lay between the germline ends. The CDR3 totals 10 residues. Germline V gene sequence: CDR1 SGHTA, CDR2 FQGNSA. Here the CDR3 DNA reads TGTGCCAGCGGGAGGCGTGAGCAGTTCTTC. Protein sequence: CASGRREQFF.

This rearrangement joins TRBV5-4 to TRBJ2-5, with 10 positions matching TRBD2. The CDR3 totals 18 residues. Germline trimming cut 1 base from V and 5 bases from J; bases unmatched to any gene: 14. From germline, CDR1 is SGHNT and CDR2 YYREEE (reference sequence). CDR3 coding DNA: TGTGCCAGCAGCTTGCGCGGACTAGCGGACCCTTTAGGGGAGACCCAGTACTTC. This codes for CASSLRGLADPLGETQYF. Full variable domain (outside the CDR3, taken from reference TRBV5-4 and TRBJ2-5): ETGVTQSPTHLIKTRGQQVTLRCSSQSGHNTVSWYQQALGQGPQFIFQYYREEENGRGNFPPRFSGLQFPNYSSELNVNALELDDSALYLCASSLRGLADPLGETQYFGPGTRLLVL.

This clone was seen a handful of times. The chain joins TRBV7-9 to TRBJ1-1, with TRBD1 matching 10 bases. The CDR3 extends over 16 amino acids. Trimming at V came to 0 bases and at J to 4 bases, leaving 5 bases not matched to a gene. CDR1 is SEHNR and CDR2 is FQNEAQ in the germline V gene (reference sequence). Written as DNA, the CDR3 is TGTGCCAGCAGCTTAGCGACAGGGGGCGGGAGCACTGAAGCTTTCTTT. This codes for CASSLATGGGSTEAFF.

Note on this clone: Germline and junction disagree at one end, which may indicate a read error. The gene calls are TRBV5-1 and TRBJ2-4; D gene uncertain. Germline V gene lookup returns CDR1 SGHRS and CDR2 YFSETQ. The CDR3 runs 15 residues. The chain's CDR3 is CASSLAPQHKNSQYF. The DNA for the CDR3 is TGCGCCAGCAGCCTTGCACCCCAACACAAAAACAGTCAGTACTTC.

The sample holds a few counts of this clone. The CDR3 nucleotides read TGTGCCAGCAGTTTAACAGGGGGTAGGAACACCATATATTTT. This sequence encodes CASSLTGGRNTIYF. The genes are TRBV28 and TRBJ1-3; 8 nucleotides align to TRBD1. V lost 2 bases and J lost 7; bases outside the gene matches: 4. The germline CDR1 and CDR2 sequences are MDHEN and SYDVKM. There are 14 residues in the CDR3. Using reference TRBV28 and TRBJ1-3 for the parts outside the CDR3, the full variable domain is DVKVTQSSRYLVKRTGEKVFLECVQDMDHENMFWYRQDPGLGLRLIYFSYDVKMKEKGDIPEGYSVSREKKERFSLILESASTNQTSMYLCASSLTGGRNTIYFGEGSWLTVV.

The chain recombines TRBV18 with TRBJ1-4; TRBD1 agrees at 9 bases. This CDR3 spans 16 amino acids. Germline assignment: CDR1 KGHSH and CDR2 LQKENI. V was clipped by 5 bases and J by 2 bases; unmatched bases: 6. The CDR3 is CASSISGTGTNEKLFF. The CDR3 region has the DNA TGTGCCAGCTCAATATCCGGGACAGGGACTAATGAAAAACTGTTTTTT. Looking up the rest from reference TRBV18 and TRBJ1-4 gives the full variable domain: NAGVMQNPRHLVRRRGQEARLRCSPMKGHSHVYWYRQLPEEGLKFMVYLQKENIIDESGMPKERFSAEFPKEGPSILRIQQVVRGDSAAYFCASSISGTGTNEKLFFGSGTQLSVL.

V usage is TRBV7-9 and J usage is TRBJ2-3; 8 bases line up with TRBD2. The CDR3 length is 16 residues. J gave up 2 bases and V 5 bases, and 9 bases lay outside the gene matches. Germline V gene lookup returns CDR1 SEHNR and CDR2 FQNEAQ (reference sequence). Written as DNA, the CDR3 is TGTGCCAGCAGCCCATACCTTAGCGGGAACACAGATACGCAGTATTTT. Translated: CASSPYLSGNTDTQYF.

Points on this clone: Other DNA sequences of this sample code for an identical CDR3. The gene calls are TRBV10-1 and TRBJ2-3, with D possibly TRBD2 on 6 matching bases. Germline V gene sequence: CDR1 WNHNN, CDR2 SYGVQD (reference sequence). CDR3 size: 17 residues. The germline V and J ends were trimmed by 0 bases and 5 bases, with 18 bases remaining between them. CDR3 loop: CASSESIDGRARDTQYF. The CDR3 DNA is TGCGCCAGCAGTGAGTCGATTGACGGGAGAGCAAGAGATACGCAGTATTTT.

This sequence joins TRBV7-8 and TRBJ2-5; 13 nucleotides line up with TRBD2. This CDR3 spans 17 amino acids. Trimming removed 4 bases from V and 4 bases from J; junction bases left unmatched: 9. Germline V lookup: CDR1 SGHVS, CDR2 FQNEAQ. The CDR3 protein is CASSSHVLAGGPETQYF. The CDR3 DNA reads TGTGCCAGCAGCTCACACGTACTAGCGGGAGGGCCAGAGACCCAGTACTTC.

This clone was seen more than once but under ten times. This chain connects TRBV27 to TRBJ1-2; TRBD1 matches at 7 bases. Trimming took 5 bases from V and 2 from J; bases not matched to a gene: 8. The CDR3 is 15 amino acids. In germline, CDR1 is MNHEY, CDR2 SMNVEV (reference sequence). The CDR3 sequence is CASSLLGTDNYGYTF. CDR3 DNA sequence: TGTGCCAGCAGTCTCTTAGGGACAGACAACTATGGCTACACCTTC.

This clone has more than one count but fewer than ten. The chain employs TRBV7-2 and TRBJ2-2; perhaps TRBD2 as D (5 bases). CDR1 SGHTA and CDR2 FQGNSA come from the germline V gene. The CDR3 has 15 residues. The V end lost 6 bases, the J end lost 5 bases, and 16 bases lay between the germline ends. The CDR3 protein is CASRHDTRGTGELFF. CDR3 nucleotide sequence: TGTGCCAGCAGGCACGACACGCGAGGGACCGGGGAGCTGTTTTTT.

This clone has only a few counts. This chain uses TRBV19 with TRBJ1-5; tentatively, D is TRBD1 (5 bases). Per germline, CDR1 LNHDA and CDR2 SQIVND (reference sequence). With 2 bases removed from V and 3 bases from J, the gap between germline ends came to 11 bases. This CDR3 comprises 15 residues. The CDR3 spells CASSILAGVNQPQHF. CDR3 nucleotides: TGTGCCAGTAGTATACTTGCGGGGGTCAATCAGCCCCAGCATTTT. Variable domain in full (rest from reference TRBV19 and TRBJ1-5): DGGITQSPKYLFRKEGQNVTLSCEQNLNHDAMYWYRQDPGQGLRLIYYSQIVNDFQKGDIAEGYSVSREKKESFPLTVTSAQKNPTAFYLCASSILAGVNQPQHFGDGTRLSIL.

CDR3 sequence: CASSPGGYNQPQHF. CDR3 DNA: TGTGCCAGCAGCCCCGGGGGGTACAATCAGCCCCAGCATTTT. V is TRBV5-5 and J is TRBJ1-5; a weak D match, TRBD1 (5 bases). The V gene lost 4 bases and the J gene lost 3 bases, with 11 bases spanning the gap. Germline assignment: CDR1 SGHKS and CDR2 YYEKEE (reference sequence). The CDR3 runs to 14 residues.

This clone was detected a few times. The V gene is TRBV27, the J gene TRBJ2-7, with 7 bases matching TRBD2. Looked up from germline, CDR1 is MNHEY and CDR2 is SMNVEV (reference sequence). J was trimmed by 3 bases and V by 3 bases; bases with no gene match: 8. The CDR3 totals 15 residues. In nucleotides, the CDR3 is TGTGCCAGCAGTTTGAGGGTGGGAGGGTACTACGAGCAGTACTTC. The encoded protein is CASSLRVGGYYEQYF.

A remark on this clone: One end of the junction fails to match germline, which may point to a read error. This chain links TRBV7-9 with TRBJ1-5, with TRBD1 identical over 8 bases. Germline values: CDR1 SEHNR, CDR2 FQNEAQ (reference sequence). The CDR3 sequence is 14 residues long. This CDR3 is CSSSQTGEGQPQHF. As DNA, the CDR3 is TGTTCCAGCAGCCAGACAGGGGAAGGTCAGCCCCAGCATTTT.

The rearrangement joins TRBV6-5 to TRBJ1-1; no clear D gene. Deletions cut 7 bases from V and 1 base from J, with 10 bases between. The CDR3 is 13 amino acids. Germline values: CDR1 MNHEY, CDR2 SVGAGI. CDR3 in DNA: TGTGCCAGCAACAGCCGGGGGAACACTGAAGCTTTCTTT. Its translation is CASNSRGNTEAFF.